Listed here are 27 T cell receptor beta chains from one sample, sequenced in a study of control samples from healthy donors and cancer patients. The table came from immunoSEQ multiplex PCR; TCRdb's copy has only in-frame clones and leaves some out. The sample records fewer than 95,000 clones, roughly 84% being singletons. Sequenced sample: blood. Receptors were obtained from a woman aged 40-49 years in good health.

In this sample, this clone turned up once. The chain recombines TRBV30 with TRBJ1-6; 8 bases fit TRBD1. The V gene's germline CDR1 is GTSNPN and CDR2 SVGIG (reference sequence). With V trimmed by 4 bases and J by 8 bases, 1 base remained unmatched. The CDR3 runs to 12 residues. CDR3 region: CAWTGGYSPLHF. CDR3 in DNA: TGTGCCTGGACAGGGGGCTATTCACCCCTCCACTTT.

This clone was seen once. The V gene is TRBV29-1, the J gene TRBJ2-3; the match to TRBD2 covers 8 bases. V shed 3 bases and J 6 bases; nucleotides not matched to a gene: 11. The length of the CDR3 is 15 residues. Per germline, CDR1 SQVTM and CDR2 ANQGSEA. The CDR3 DNA reads TGCAGCGTTGAGGGCGCGGGGGGCGCCTCCGATACGCAGTATTTT. Residues: CSVEGAGGASDTQYF.

V gene TRBV4-1 combines with J gene TRBJ1-2, with 7 positions matching TRBD1. The ends lost 1 base at V and 2 bases at J; junction bases unmatched: 1. This CDR3 is built from 14 residues. Germline V CDR1 and CDR2: MGHRA, YSYEKL. DNA for the CDR3: TGCGCCAGCAGCCAAGTGGGACAGAACTATGGCTACACCTTC. Its protein is CASSQVGQNYGYTF.

Remarks on this clone: Relative to the germline gene, one junction end is altered; a read error may explain this. The chain uses TRBV7-3 and TRBJ2-7, with 9 bases aligning to TRBD1. The germline CDR1 and CDR2 sequences are SGHTA and FQGTGA. This CDR3 region has 15 residues. The CDR3 bases are TGTGCCAGCAGAGCCTCCGGGACAGGGTCCTCCGAGCAGTACTTC. Protein: CASRASGTGSSEQYF.

The chain combines TRBV10-3 with TRBJ2-3; 7 positions match TRBD1. Looked up from germline, CDR1 is ENHRY and CDR2 is SYGVKD. This CDR3 is built from 14 residues. V was pared by 2 bases and J by 1 base, with 0 bases of the junction left unmatched. DNA of the CDR3: TGTGCCATCAGTGAGACAGGGGGCACAGATACGCAGTATTTT. Translation: CAISETGGTDTQYF.

This clone was seen only a few times. The chain carries TRBV7-9 and TRBJ2-7; TRBD1 matches 11 bases. V lost 2 bases and J lost 2; bases outside the gene matches: 8. CDR1 is SEHNR and CDR2 is FQNEAQ in the germline V gene (reference sequence). This CDR3 contains 17 residues. Written as DNA, the CDR3 is TGTGCCAGCAGCTTATCCGAGGGGACAGGGGGTCCCTACGAGCAGTACTTC. This translates into CASSLSEGTGGPYEQYF. Full variable domain (remainder filled in from reference TRBV7-9 and TRBJ2-7): DTGVSQNPRHKITKRGQNVTFRCDPISEHNRLYWYRQTLGQGPEFLTYFQNEAQLEKSRLLSDRFSAERPKGSFSTLEIQRTEQGDSAMYLCASSLSEGTGGPYEQYFGPGTRLTVT.

The genes are TRBV2 and TRBJ2-7; 7 bases match TRBD2. Looked up from germline, CDR1 is SNHLY and CDR2 is FYNNEI. The CDR3 sequence is 15 residues long. Losses at the gene ends were 1 base for V and 3 bases for J; bases not matched to a gene: 6. The CDR3 DNA follows: TGTGCCAGCAGTGAAGAGGCGGGGGACGACTACGAGCAGTACTTC. Translation: CASSEEAGDDYEQYF.

Details on this clone: Other nucleotide sequences in the sample specify the same CDR3. J is TRBJ1-5 and V is TRBV10-3, with D possibly TRBD1 on 5 matching bases. CDR3 length: 15 residues. V was trimmed by 0 bases and J by 2 bases, leaving 8 bases between them. Germline V lookup: CDR1 ENHRY, CDR2 SYGVKD. CDR3 residues: CAISESRVGNQPQHF. The CDR3 nucleotides read TGTGCCATCAGTGAGTCCAGGGTGGGCAATCAGCCCCAGCATTTT.

The gene calls are TRBV6-2 or TRBV6-3 and TRBJ1-5; D may be TRBD1 (5 bases). There are 17 residues in the CDR3. CDR1 and CDR2 (germline): MNHEY, SVGEGT. V was pared by 4 bases and J by 3 bases, with 19 bases between. CDR3 amino acids: CASSFPKGLDFNQPQHF. The CDR3 nucleotides read TGTGCCAGCAGTTTTCCAAAGGGGCTGGACTTCAATCAGCCCCAGCATTTT.

V gene TRBV19 combines with J gene TRBJ2-7; tentative D call: TRBD1 (6 bases). V lost 5 bases to trimming and J lost 3 bases, with 11 bases between them. Germline CDR1 is LNHDA and CDR2 is SQIVND (reference sequence). The CDR3 is 13 amino acids. CDR3 loop: CASSGQTIYEQYF. The DNA of the CDR3 is TGTGCCAGTAGTGGACAGACCATCTACGAGCAGTACTTC.

The chain employs TRBV7-2 and TRBJ2-4; 8 bases are a match to TRBD2. This CDR3 contains 14 residues. With V trimmed by 4 bases and J by 9 bases, 8 bases remained unmatched. From germline, CDR1 is SGHTA and CDR2 FQGNSA. The CDR3 DNA is TGTGCCAGCAGCTCCCGGGGGGGGAACTCCATTCAGTACTTC. This sequence encodes CASSSRGGNSIQYF.

The chain recombines TRBV15 with TRBJ1-4; D is possibly TRBD1 (5 bases). V was cut by 6 bases and J by 11 bases, with 25 bases left in between. The germline CDR1 and CDR2 sequences are LNHNV and YYDKDF (reference sequence). This CDR3 has 16 residues. CDR3 sequence (DNA): TGTGCCACCAGGGGGGAGGCGATCCTCTCTGGGGGGAAACTGTTTTTT. Translating gives CATRGEAILSGGKLFF.

This clone turned up a few times. The chain has TRBV5-6 and TRBJ1-2; a weak D match, TRBD1 (6 bases). CDR1 and CDR2 (germline): SGHDT, YYEEEE. The CDR3 spans 15 residues. The germline V and J ends were trimmed by 6 bases and 5 bases, with 20 bases remaining between them. The CDR3 loop reads CASTYEGRGHYGYTF. The DNA for the CDR3 is TGTGCCAGCACTTACGAGGGCAGGGGACATTATGGCTACACCTTC.

This sequence joins TRBV2 and TRBJ2-3, with TRBD1 identical over 11 bases. The V gene end was trimmed by 6 bases and the J gene end by 4 bases; junction bases not matched to a gene: 6. The CDR3 totals 15 residues. CDR1 is SNHLY and CDR2 is FYNNEI in the germline V gene. In DNA form, the CDR3 reads TGTGCCAGCAGCAAACCGGGACAGGGGGCAGATACGCAGTATTTT. Amino acid sequence: CASSKPGQGADTQYF.

The chain combines TRBV18 with TRBJ2-3; D is ambiguous. The V and J ends lost 1 base and 6 bases respectively, with 14 bases between them. Germline V gene sequence: CDR1 KGHSH, CDR2 LQKENI. The CDR3 sequence is 15 residues long. This CDR3 is CASSPLPGVKDTQYF. CDR3 DNA sequence: TGTGCCAGCTCACCACTCCCTGGGGTGAAGGATACGCAGTATTTT.

This clone was seen a few times. The chain uses TRBV27 and TRBJ2-1; no firm D call. Germline values: CDR1 MNHEY, CDR2 SMNVEV (reference sequence). The CDR3 has 11 residues. Trimming shortened V by 4 bases and J by 8 bases, and 6 bases separated the two germline ends. The CDR3 nucleotides are TGTGCCAGCAGTTCCATGGATGAGCAGTTCTTC. Translating gives CASSSMDEQFF.

This clone was detected only once. The chain combines TRBV29-1 with TRBJ2-5, with 9 bases lining up with TRBD2. Trimming cost V 8 bases and J 5 bases; bases outside gene matches: 12. Germline-derived CDR1 and CDR2 are SQVTM and ANQGSEA. This CDR3 has 14 residues. The CDR3 DNA reads as TGCAGCATCGGGGCTAGCGGGGCCTCCGAGACCCAGTACTTC. Its translation: CSIGASGASETQYF.

The chain has TRBV7-8 and TRBJ2-4; D may be TRBD1 (6 bases). The CDR3 extends over 15 amino acids. Germline-derived CDR1 and CDR2 are SGHVS and FQNEAQ. V lost 1 base, J lost 6 bases, and 13 bases lay in between. In DNA form, the CDR3 reads TGTGCCAGCAGCTTAGGGGCAGGGGTGAGAAACATTCAGTACTTC. This gives the protein CASSLGAGVRNIQYF.

V gene TRBV24-1 combines with J gene TRBJ2-1, with D possibly matching TRBD2 (6 bases). Germline assignment: CDR1 KGHDR and CDR2 SFDVKD. V was clipped by 3 bases and J by 3 bases, with 14 bases between them. CDR3 length: 16 amino acids. The CDR3 coding sequence is TGTGCCACCAGTGATCATAGCGGCTATAACTACAATGAGCAGTTCTTC. It encodes CATSDHSGYNYNEQFF.

CDR3 DNA: TGCGCCAGCAGCCGGACAGGGTCTAATGAAAAACTGTTTTTT. Protein: CASSRTGSNEKLFF. The chain carries TRBV5-1 and TRBJ1-4; 8 bases align to TRBD1. The junction had 2 bases not matched to a gene; V was cut back by 4 bases and J by 3 bases. The CDR3 covers 14 residues. CDR1 is SGHRS, CDR2 YFSETQ, per germline. Drawing the rest from reference TRBV5-1 and TRBJ1-4, the complete variable domain is KAGVTQTPRYLIKTRGQQVTLSCSPISGHRSVSWYQQTPGQGLQFLFEYFSETQRNKGNFPGRFSGRQFSNSRSEMNVSTLELGDSALYLCASSRTGSNEKLFFGSGTQLSVL.

This clone has a single count. In nucleotides, the CDR3 is TGTGCCAGCAGACATCACACAGGACAGGGCGAGCAGTACTTC. The encoded protein is CASRHHTGQGEQYF. The V call is TRBV6-6, the J call TRBJ2-7; TRBD1 aligns across 8 bases. Germline V gives CDR1 MNHNY, CDR2 SVGAGI (reference sequence). The J segment lost 6 bases and the V segment lost 6 bases, leaving 10 bases of the junction unmatched. This CDR3 has 14 residues.

This rearrangement joins TRBV18 to TRBJ1-1, with D hard to call. V was cut by 0 bases and J by 1 base, with 9 bases left in between. The CDR3 sequence is 15 residues long. Germline values: CDR1 KGHSH, CDR2 LQKENI. The CDR3 DNA is TGTGCCAGCTCACCACCGGTAGGGCCGAACACTGAAGCTTTCTTT. This encodes CASSPPVGPNTEAFF.

The CDR3 sequence: CASSFGGETQYF. In DNA, the CDR3 is TGTGCCAGCAGCTTTGGAGGTGAGACCCAGTACTTC. The chain recombines TRBV6-5 with TRBJ2-5; D may be TRBD2 (5 bases). This CDR3 is built from 12 residues. In germline, CDR1 is MNHEY, CDR2 SVGAGI. V was pared by 6 bases and J by 5 bases, with 10 bases between.

The chain uses TRBV5-5 and TRBJ1-1; TRBD1 agrees at 12 bases. V gave up 2 bases and J gave up 8 bases; unmatched junction bases: 1. The CDR3 totals 13 residues. Germline assignment: CDR1 SGHKS and CDR2 YYEKEE (reference sequence). CDR3 residues: CASSLGTGGEAFF. CDR3 sequence (DNA): TGTGCCAGCAGCTTAGGGACAGGGGGCGAAGCTTTCTTT.

The chain couples TRBV5-1 to TRBJ2-3; D is perhaps TRBD1 or TRBD2 (5 bases each). Looked up from germline, CDR1 is SGHRS and CDR2 is YFSETQ. Between the trimmed V and J ends, which lost 4 bases and 3 bases, there was a span of 15 bases. This CDR3 has 15 amino acids. DNA of the CDR3: TGCGCCAGCAGCCCCCGCCGGGACCGAACAGATACGCAGTATTTT. Translation gives CASSPRRDRTDTQYF.

The V call is TRBV5-6, the J call TRBJ2-3; D ambiguous. The CDR3 covers 12 residues. V was clipped by 4 bases and J by 4 bases, with 7 bases between them. Germline CDR1 and CDR2: SGHDT and YYEEEE. CDR3 nucleotides: TGTGCCAGCAGCGGTTCCCCAGATACGCAGTATTTT. It yields the protein CASSGSPDTQYF. Full variable domain (rest looked up from reference TRBV5-6 and TRBJ2-3): DAGVTQSPTHLIKTRGQQVTLRCSPKSGHDTVSWYQQALGQGPQFIFQYYEEEERQRGNFPDRFSGHQFPNYSSELNVNALLLGDSALYLCASSGSPDTQYFGPGTRLTVL.

The V gene is TRBV10-3, the J gene TRBJ1-1; possibly TRBD1 for D (6 bases). CDR1 is ENHRY and CDR2 is SYGVKD in the germline V gene. The CDR3 runs 15 residues. V lost 2 bases and J lost 1, with 11 bases in between. CDR3 sequence reads: CAISEGQSGNTEAFF. Written as DNA, the CDR3 is TGTGCCATCAGTGAGGGACAGTCGGGGAACACTGAAGCTTTCTTT.